This is a list of T cell receptor beta chains from one sample in a study of T-cell memory formation after mild COVID-19. TCRdb ran MiXCR on the 5' RACE reads and lists one entry per CDR3 protein. The data hold about 210,000 distinct CDR3 sequences, with around 25% observed a single time. Sequencing was carried out using PBMCs or a T cell subset sorted from them (not recorded which). These receptors all come from an adult woman who had mild COVID-19 (a few samples of this study predate the infection). Cell type and time point are not known. Both conserved end residues are part of each CDR3. Fields, in order: V gene, J gene, clone size, D gene, CDR3 DNA, CDR3 protein. The D gene is left open where the match is weak. Only part of the rows carry a size: once, few, many, or a class if the clone is expanded.

V: TRBV20-1; J: TRBJ2-7; size: few; D: .; DNA: TGCAGTGCTAGAGCGGGGTTCTCCTACGAGCAGTACTTC; CDR3: CSARAGFSYEQYF
V: TRBV29-1; J: TRBJ2-7; size: .; D: TRBD2; DNA: TGCAGCGTTGAGGCGGGAGGAGGCTCCGACGAGCAGTACTTC; CDR3: CSVEAGGGSDEQYF
V: TRBV12-3/TRBV12-4; J: TRBJ2-1; size: .; D: TRBD2; DNA: TGTGCCAGCAGACTTAGGACTAGCGGGAGGGCCAGTGAGCAGTTCTTC; CDR3: CASRLRTSGRASEQFF
V: TRBV30; J: TRBJ1-5; size: .; D: .; DNA: TGTGCCTGGAGTTGGGGGGGGAGCAGCAATCAGCCCCAGCATTTT; CDR3: CAWSWGGSSNQPQHF
V: TRBV2; J: TRBJ2-3; size: .; D: TRBD2; DNA: TGTGCCAGCAGTGACCAGCGGGGGGCCCTCACAGATACGCAGTATTTT; CDR3: CASSDQRGALTDTQYF
V: TRBV5-1; J: TRBJ2-2; size: .; D: TRBD2; DNA: TGCGCCAGCAGCTTGTCTAGCGGTGCGGGGAACACCGGGGAGCTGTTTTTT; CDR3: CASSLSSGAGNTGELFF
V: TRBV7-2; J: TRBJ2-7; size: few; D: .; DNA: TGTGCCAGCAGCTTAGGGCCCCTCGGGAGTGTGTACGAGCAGTACTTC; CDR3: CASSLGPLGSVYEQYF
V: TRBV14; J: TRBJ2-2; size: .; D: TRBD1; DNA: TGTGCCAGCAGCAACCGGGACAGGGTGAACACCGGGGAGCTGTTTTTT; CDR3: CASSNRDRVNTGELFF
V: TRBV29-1; J: TRBJ2-3; size: few; D: .; DNA: TGCAGCGTTGTGGCGGCTCCGGGGGCTAATACGCAGTATTTT; CDR3: CSVVAAPGANTQYF
V: TRBV5-1; J: TRBJ2-1; size: many; D: TRBD1; DNA: TGCGCCAGCACCGGACAGGGGGTTATAGGATACAATGAGCAGTTCTTC; CDR3: CASTGQGVIGYNEQFF
V: TRBV4-2; J: TRBJ1-1; size: few; D: TRBD1; DNA: TGTGCCAGCAGCCAGGGATTACAGGGGGCTCTGGACACTGAAGCTTTCTTT; CDR3: CASSQGLQGALDTEAFF
V: TRBV12-3/TRBV12-4; J: TRBJ1-1; size: few; D: .; DNA: TGTGCCAGCAGTTCCCACGCAGGGATGAACACTGAAGCTTTCTTT; CDR3: CASSSHAGMNTEAFF
V: TRBV29-1; J: TRBJ2-7; size: .; D: .; DNA: TGCAGCGTTGAGGGACCAACGGACGAGCAGTACTTC; CDR3: CSVEGPTDEQYF
V: TRBV6-5; J: TRBJ2-1; size: .; D: TRBD1; DNA: TGTGCCAGCAGTTACGACAGGGCGAAAGGCAATGAGCAGTTCTTC; CDR3: CASSYDRAKGNEQFF
V: TRBV7-9; J: TRBJ2-3; size: few; D: TRBD1; DNA: TGTGCCAGCAGCTTAGAAGGGACAGGTGGTTTGGATACGCAGTATTTT; CDR3: CASSLEGTGGLDTQYF
V: TRBV12-3/TRBV12-4; J: TRBJ1-5; size: .; D: TRBD1; DNA: TGTGCCAGCAGGGCTGGACAGGGGGAGGGTCAGCCCCAGCATTTT; CDR3: CASRAGQGEGQPQHF
V: TRBV7-9; J: TRBJ2-7; size: .; D: .; DNA: TGTGCCAGCAGCCAAGGGATGGTAGTCTACGAGCAGTACTTC; CDR3: CASSQGMVVYEQYF
V: TRBV9; J: TRBJ2-3; size: few; D: .; DNA: TGTGCCAGCAGCGTAGGGGACTCGGACAGCCCCAACACAGATACGCAGTATTTT; CDR3: CASSVGDSDSPNTDTQYF
V: TRBV15; J: TRBJ2-7; size: .; D: .; DNA: TGTGCCACCAGCCCAAGAGGCCCCGACGAGCAGTACTTC; CDR3: CATSPRGPDEQYF
V: TRBV5-1; J: TRBJ2-7; size: few; D: .; DNA: TGCGCCAGCAGCTTGGAGCGTGGGGGCCCATACGAGCAGTACTTC; CDR3: CASSLERGGPYEQYF
V: TRBV20-1; J: TRBJ1-2; size: few; D: .; DNA: TGCAGTGCCGGGGTGGGGATATCGGATGGCTACACCTTC; CDR3: CSAGVGISDGYTF
V: TRBV4-3; J: TRBJ2-3; size: few; D: .; DNA: TGCGCCAGCGCGCTGGCGGCCAGCACAGATACGCAGTATTTT; CDR3: CASALAASTDTQYF
V: TRBV5-1; J: TRBJ2-3; size: .; D: .; DNA: TGCGCCAGCAGCCGGGTGGTAGGCACAGATACGCAGTATTTT; CDR3: CASSRVVGTDTQYF
V: TRBV11-2; J: TRBJ1-2; size: .; D: .; DNA: TGTGCCAGCAGCTTAGATGCAGGGGCCTCTGGCTACACCTTC; CDR3: CASSLDAGASGYTF
V: TRBV7-2; J: TRBJ2-5; size: .; D: .; DNA: TGTGCCAGCAGCCGGGACGTGGGGGAGACCCAGTACTTC; CDR3: CASSRDVGETQYF
V: TRBV29-1; J: TRBJ2-7; size: .; D: .; DNA: TGCAGCGTTGTCGGATCCCTGAGGGAGCAGTACTTC; CDR3: CSVVGSLREQYF
V: TRBV12-3/TRBV12-4; J: TRBJ2-1; size: few; D: .; DNA: TGTGCCAGCGGGGGGGCCTATGAGCAGTTCTTC; CDR3: CASGGAYEQFF
V: TRBV20-1; J: TRBJ1-2; size: once; D: TRBD1; DNA: TGCAGTGCTTGGGACAGGGGGAACTATGGCTACACCTTC; CDR3: CSAWDRGNYGYTF
V: TRBV25-1; J: TRBJ2-5; size: .; D: .; DNA: TGTGCCAGCACAAAAAGGGGAGAGACCCAGTACTTC; CDR3: CASTKRGETQYF
V: TRBV4-1; J: TRBJ2-3; size: many; D: TRBD2; DNA: TGCGCCAGCAGCCTCCTTGCTAGCGGGGGGGCGGGAGATACGCAGTATTTT; CDR3: CASSLLASGGAGDTQYF
V: TRBV18; J: TRBJ2-7; size: few; D: .; DNA: TGTGCCAGCTCACCCCCCGGACCTCGAAAAGAGCAGTACTTC; CDR3: CASSPPGPRKEQYF
V: TRBV9; J: TRBJ1-1; size: few; D: .; DNA: TGTGCCAGCAGCGGACAGGAGAACACTGAAGCTTTCTTT; CDR3: CASSGQENTEAFF
V: TRBV29-1; J: TRBJ2-2; size: few; D: TRBD1; DNA: TGCAGCGTTGGGCAGGGGGCGTCCACCGGGGAGCTGTTTTTT; CDR3: CSVGQGASTGELFF
V: TRBV6-6; J: TRBJ2-7; size: .; D: .; DNA: TGTGCCAGCAGAACCGGGACTTCCAGCTCCTACGAGCAGTACTTC; CDR3: CASRTGTSSSYEQYF
V: TRBV11-2; J: TRBJ2-3; size: .; D: .; DNA: TGTGCCAGCAGCTTAGAGTTAGGCAGAGACACAGATACGCAGTATTTT; CDR3: CASSLELGRDTDTQYF
V: TRBV29-1; J: TRBJ1-1; size: .; D: .; DNA: TGCAGCGTTGTTACAGGGTTGAACACTGAAGCTTTCTTT; CDR3: CSVVTGLNTEAFF
V: TRBV15; J: TRBJ1-4; size: few; D: .; DNA: TGTGCCACCAGCAGAGATATAGACAGTCGCCGCGAAAAACTGTTTTTT; CDR3: CATSRDIDSRREKLFF
V: TRBV29-1; J: TRBJ2-3; size: many; D: .; DNA: TGCAGCGTTTGGGGGGCCCCAACTCCTAGCACAGATACGCAGTATTTT; CDR3: CSVWGAPTPSTDTQYF
V: TRBV5-4; J: TRBJ2-3; size: .; D: .; DNA: TGTGCCAGCAGCTTCAGGCCCAGCACAGATACGCAGTATTTT; CDR3: CASSFRPSTDTQYF
V: TRBV6-2/TRBV6-3; J: TRBJ1-2; size: .; D: .; DNA: TGTGCCAGCAGTTTGTTCAGGGGTGGCTACACCTTC; CDR3: CASSLFRGGYTF
V: TRBV19; J: TRBJ2-5; size: .; D: TRBD1; DNA: TGTGCCAGTAGTAGAACGGACAGGGTAAGAGAGACCCAGTACTTC; CDR3: CASSRTDRVRETQYF